These 30 T cell receptor beta chains were all obtained from the same sample, sequenced in a study of graft-versus-host responses after intestinal transplantation (dated by TCRdb to the early 2020s). The library relied on the immunoSEQ multiplex PCR assay. Imported from immuneACCESS, the table was reduced by TCRdb to in-frame sequences with V and J called. These copies leave out some clones; in studies compared against another copy, an unresolved V gene accounts for under half, and the cause of the remainder is not known. Here the sample has around 20,000 clones; 80% to 95% occur a single time. Clones ranked in the top ten supply roughly 1.9% of the sample. The sample was PBMCs, taken 350 to 400 days after transplant. The receptors come from a human patient who received an intestinal transplant, so some T cells may come from the graft donor.

This clone was detected only a few times. The V call is TRBV6-4, the J call TRBJ2-2, with no clear D. The V end was cut by 6 bases, the J end by 5 bases, with 16 bases between. CDR3 length: 15 residues. From germline, CDR1 is MRHNA and CDR2 SNTAGT. CDR3 sequence: CASSESDLVTGELFF. The DNA for the CDR3 is TGTGCCAGCAGCGAAAGCGATCTAGTAACCGGGGAGCTGTTTTTT.

The chain combines TRBV7-3 with TRBJ1-4; D not resolved. CDR3 length: 12 residues. Trimming left V 5 bases short and J 5 bases short, with 6 bases between. Germline values: CDR1 SGHTA, CDR2 FQGTGA. The CDR3 is CASSRVNEKLFF. CDR3 sequence (DNA): TGTGCCAGCAGCAGGGTGAATGAAAAACTGTTTTTT.

This chain connects TRBV9 to TRBJ1-3; possibly TRBD1 for D (5 bases). The CDR3 runs to 15 residues. The germline gives CDR1 SGDLS, CDR2 YYNGEE. V was trimmed by 4 bases and J by 0 bases, leaving 11 bases between them. DNA for the CDR3: TGTGCCAGCAGCACCGGGACGGTCTCTGGAAACACCATATATTTT. The encoded protein is CASSTGTVSGNTIYF.

J is TRBJ1-1 and V is TRBV6-1, with 7 bases that match TRBD1. The CDR3 consists of 14 residues. CDR1 and CDR2 (germline): MNHNS, SASEGT. Losses at the gene ends were 6 bases for V and 1 base for J; bases not matched to a gene: 5. The DNA of the CDR3 is TGTGCCAGCAGACACAGGGGTCCGAACACTGAAGCTTTCTTT. Its protein product is CASRHRGPNTEAFF.

This clone was counted once. The chain has TRBV2 and TRBJ2-4; maybe TRBD2 (5 bases). V was pared by 6 bases and J by 0 bases, with 9 bases between. This CDR3 is 14 amino acids long. Germline CDR1 SNHLY, CDR2 FYNNEI. The CDR3 DNA is TGTGCCAGCAGGGAGCGGATAGCCAAAAACATTCAGTACTTC. This sequence encodes CASRERIAKNIQYF.

This sequence joins TRBV28 and TRBJ2-7; D is perhaps TRBD1 (5 bases). V lost 7 bases to trimming and J lost 1 base, with 14 bases between them. The CDR3 is 14 amino acids. Germline CDR1 reads MDHEN; CDR2 reads SYDVKM. The CDR3 sequence is CASMDTAKSYEQYF. CDR3 nucleotides: TGTGCCAGCATGGACACGGCAAAATCCTACGAGCAGTACTTC.

V and J are TRBV6-5 and TRBJ2-7; D is unresolved. The V and J ends lost 2 bases and 5 bases respectively, with 7 bases between them. Germline V CDR1 and CDR2: MNHEY, SVGAGI. CDR3 length equals 12 residues. The CDR3 spells CASSYEGNEQYF. CDR3 DNA: TGTGCCAGCAGTTACGAAGGGAACGAGCAGTACTTC.

The V gene is TRBV19, the J gene TRBJ1-5, with D unresolved. From germline, CDR1 is LNHDA and CDR2 SQIVND (reference sequence). V was pared by 4 bases and J by 0 bases, with 7 bases between. This CDR3 has 14 residues. The CDR3: CASSNSFSNQPQHF. DNA of the CDR3: TGTGCCAGTAGTAATTCGTTTAGCAATCAGCCCCAGCATTTT. Full variable domain (outside the CDR3, taken from reference TRBV19 and TRBJ1-5): DGGITQSPKYLFRKEGQNVTLSCEQNLNHDAMYWYRQDPGQGLRLIYYSQIVNDFQKGDIAEGYSVSREKKESFPLTVTSAQKNPTAFYLCASSNSFSNQPQHFGDGTRLSIL.

The J gene is TRBJ2-3, the V gene TRBV5-5; D gene unclear. Germline CDR1 SGHKS, CDR2 YYEKEE (reference sequence). The CDR3 runs to 15 residues. Trimming cost V 2 bases and J 0 bases, with 10 bases left between them. The CDR3 DNA is TGTGCCAGCAGCTTCCAGGCAGCGAGCACAGATACGCAGTATTTT. Amino acids: CASSFQAASTDTQYF. The whole variable domain, filled in from reference TRBV5-5 and TRBJ2-3, reads DAGVTQSPTHLIKTRGQQVTLRCSPISGHKSVSWYQQVLGQGPQFIFQYYEKEERGRGNFPDRFSARQFPNYSSELNVNALLLGDSALYLCASSFQAASTDTQYFGPGTRLTVL.

This clone was counted once. The chain employs TRBV7-3 and TRBJ2-1; D not certain. There are 16 residues in the CDR3. CDR1 and CDR2 (germline): SGHTA, FQGTGA. V lost 1 base and J lost 9, with 19 bases in between. The CDR3 sequence is CASSLKLRKRISEQFF. The CDR3 coding sequence is TGTGCCAGCAGCTTAAAGTTACGTAAGCGTATAAGTGAGCAGTTCTTC.

The chain links TRBV28 to TRBJ2-7, with D possibly TRBD1 on 6 matching bases. The CDR3 sequence is 14 residues long. Germline CDR1 is MDHEN and CDR2 is SYDVKM. V lost 3 bases and J lost 5, with 14 bases in between. This chain's CDR3 is CASSFSGQRNEQYF. CDR3 sequence (DNA): TGTGCCAGCAGTTTTTCCGGACAGAGAAACGAGCAGTACTTC.

The V and J genes are TRBV7-9 and TRBJ2-7; D might be TRBD2 (5 bases). CDR3 length: 15 residues. V gave up 7 bases and J gave up 4 bases, with 20 bases separating them. CDR1 and CDR2 from the germline V gene are SEHNR and FQNEAQ (reference sequence). CDR3 bases: TGTGCCAGCATACAAGGATCTTTGGAGGAGTACGAGCAGTACTTC. Translating gives CASIQGSLEEYEQYF.

The rearrangement links TRBV7-6 to TRBJ2-6, with no clear D. With 3 bases removed from V and 5 bases from J, the gap between germline ends came to 20 bases. This CDR3 spans 18 amino acids. Germline lookup yields CDR1 SGHVS and CDR2 FNYEAQ. This CDR3 is CASSFRLISQSRANVLTF. The CDR3 nucleotides read TGTGCCAGCAGCTTCAGACTTATCTCACAAAGTCGGGCCAACGTCCTGACTTTC.

The J gene is TRBJ2-3, the V gene TRBV10-2, with D possibly called TRBD1 or TRBD2 (6 bases each). V was trimmed by 5 bases and J by 4 bases, leaving 13 bases between them. Germline V gene lookup returns CDR1 WSHSY and CDR2 SAAADI. The CDR3 totals 14 residues. DNA for the CDR3: TGCGCCAGCAGTAGGGGGGTCCCCCCAGATACGCAGTATTTT. It is translated as CASSRGVPPDTQYF.

The V gene is TRBV5-1, the J gene TRBJ2-7; 8 bases map to TRBD1. V lost 0 bases and J lost 3; bases outside the gene matches: 5. Germline V gene sequence: CDR1 SGHRS, CDR2 YFSETQ. The CDR3 has 15 amino acids. The CDR3 nucleotides are TGCGCCAGCAGCTTGGGACAGGGGTCCGGCTACGAGCAGTACTTC. This sequence encodes CASSLGQGSGYEQYF.

The CDR3 sequence: CASSDSGQGTGELFF. CDR3 in DNA: TGTGCCAGCAGTGACTCGGGACAGGGCACCGGGGAGCTGTTTTTT. The chain has TRBV6-4 and TRBJ2-2; 9 bases agree with TRBD1. This CDR3 is 15 amino acids long. After removal of 0 bases from V and 4 bases from J, the junction contained 0 bases not matched to a gene. The germline V gene has CDR1 MRHNA and CDR2 SNTAGT.

V gene TRBV7-2 combines with J gene TRBJ2-1; 9 bases match TRBD2. Germline V gene data show CDR1 as SGHTA and CDR2 as FQGNSA. The V and J ends lost 5 bases and 5 bases, in that order; junction bases with no gene match: 19. The CDR3 has 19 amino acids. The CDR3 DNA follows: TGTGCCAGCAGCCCGTGGGCTAGCGGGATCCACCCCGTCGACAATGAGCAGTTCTTC. Its protein is CASSPWASGIHPVDNEQFF.

CDR3 protein: CATSRGGLAGVDTQYF. The CDR3 bases are TGTGCCACCAGCAGAGGGGGTCTAGCGGGGGTAGATACGCAGTATTTT. The V gene is TRBV15, the J gene TRBJ2-3; 10 nucleotides match TRBD2. Germline CDR1 is LNHNV and CDR2 is YYDKDF (reference sequence). The CDR3 is made up of 16 amino acids. The V and J ends lost 1 base and 5 bases, in that order; junction bases with no gene match: 6. The full variable domain, rest sourced from reference TRBV15 and TRBJ2-3, is DAMVIQNPRYQVTQFGKPVTLSCSQTLNHNVMYWYQQKSSQAPKLLFHYYDKDFNNEADTPDNFQSRRPNTSFCFLDIRSPGLGDTAMYLCATSRGGLAGVDTQYFGPGTRLTVL.

This clone was found once. The rearrangement uses TRBV2 and TRBJ1-1; a possible D gene is TRBD1 (5 bases). Germline loops: CDR1 SNHLY, CDR2 FYNNEI. V was trimmed by 4 bases and J by 3 bases, leaving 9 bases between them. There are 13 residues in the CDR3. The CDR3 here is CASSAQGYTEAFF. The CDR3 coding sequence is TGTGCCAGCAGTGCGCAGGGATACACTGAAGCTTTCTTT.

The V and J genes are TRBV6-6 and TRBJ1-2; D unclear. Trimming stripped 1 base from V and 0 bases from J, with 3 bases between. The germline CDR1 and CDR2 sequences are MNHNY and SVGAGI (reference sequence). The CDR3 has 13 amino acids. CDR3 sequence: CASSYLANYGYTF. DNA for the CDR3: TGTGCCAGCAGTTACTTGGCTAACTATGGCTACACCTTC.

J is TRBJ1-1 and V is TRBV10-1; D remains ambiguous. There are 13 residues in the CDR3. In germline, CDR1 is WNHNN, CDR2 SYGVQD (reference sequence). V gave up 8 bases and J gave up 1 base, with 11 bases separating them. CDR3: CASAAKPNTEAFF. In DNA form, the CDR3 reads TGCGCCAGCGCGGCAAAGCCGAACACTGAAGCTTTCTTT.

CDR3 nucleotides: TGTGCCAGCAGCTTAGGGACAGGGACTGAAGCTTTCTTT. Residues: CASSLGTGTEAFF. The chain has TRBV11-3 and TRBJ1-1; 8 bases match TRBD1. The CDR3 consists of 13 residues. Germline V gene lookup returns CDR1 SGHNT and CDR2 YENEEA. The trim removed 1 base at V and 5 bases at J, leaving 0 bases unmatched.

The chain employs TRBV28 and TRBJ1-6; D is unclear. V lost 5 bases to trimming and J lost 10 bases, with 9 bases between them. Germline V gene lookup returns CDR1 MDHEN and CDR2 SYDVKM. This CDR3 region has 12 residues. In nucleotides, the CDR3 is TGTGCCAGCAGTGCGCGAAGCTCACCCCTCCACTTT. Translated: CASSARSSPLHF.

The chain uses TRBV19 and TRBJ2-6; D may be TRBD1 or TRBD2 (5 bases each). Germline CDR1 and CDR2: LNHDA and SQIVND (reference sequence). This CDR3 comprises 16 residues. V was trimmed by 6 bases and J by 1 base, leaving 13 bases between them. The CDR3 loop reads CASSSRWGSGANVLTF. CDR3 coding DNA: TGTGCCAGTAGCTCAAGGTGGGGGTCTGGGGCCAACGTCCTGACTTTC.

The chain combines TRBV1 with TRBJ2-1; the table's D call TRBD2 went unverified against the DNA. TRBV1 is reported as a pseudogene. The CDR3 covers 15 residues. The CDR3: CTSRTPGLASNEQFF. DNA of the CDR3: TGCACCAGCCGGACCCCGGGACTAGCGAGCAATGAGCAGTTCTTC.

The chain couples TRBV7-3 to TRBJ2-7; D possibly corresponds to TRBD1 (5 bases). Germline assignment: CDR1 SGHTA and CDR2 FQGTGA. The CDR3 has 12 amino acids. V lost 6 bases and J lost 0, with 6 bases in between. CDR3 residues: CASRQDSYEQYF. The DNA of the CDR3 is TGTGCCAGCAGACAGGACTCCTACGAGCAGTACTTC.

V is TRBV5-5 and J is TRBJ1-1; perhaps TRBD1 as D (6 bases). Deletions cut 4 bases from V and 3 bases from J, with 16 bases between. In germline, CDR1 is SGHKS, CDR2 YYEKEE (reference sequence). The CDR3 contains 15 residues. The CDR3 coding sequence is TGTGCCAGCAGCCCCACTTCACAGGGATACACTGAAGCTTTCTTT. Amino acids: CASSPTSQGYTEAFF.

The J gene is TRBJ1-1, the V gene TRBV27; the D is unclear. Germline CDR1 and CDR2: MNHEY and SMNVEV (reference sequence). The CDR3 covers 13 residues. V gave up 0 bases and J gave up 2 bases, with 4 bases separating them. The CDR3 is CASSLSVNTEAFF. CDR3 sequence (DNA): TGTGCCAGCAGTTTATCGGTCAACACTGAAGCTTTCTTT.

V and J are TRBV5-6 and TRBJ2-7, with 10 bases identical to TRBD1. J lost 3 bases, V lost 1 base, and 7 bases had no gene match. From germline, CDR1 is SGHDT and CDR2 YYEEEE. CDR3 length equals 16 residues. The CDR3 DNA sequence: TGTGCCAGCAGCTTGCCACCCGGGACAGGGGACTACGAGCAGTACTTC. It encodes CASSLPPGTGDYEQYF.

This clone was seen just once. The chain links TRBV13 to TRBJ2-5; unclear D gene. V was trimmed by 1 base and J by 0 bases, leaving 9 bases between them. This CDR3 has 15 amino acids. CDR1 and CDR2 (germline): PRHDT, FYEKMQ (reference sequence). CDR3 loop: CASSLAATHQETQYF. The DNA for the CDR3 is TGTGCCAGCAGCTTAGCAGCGACGCACCAAGAGACCCAGTACTTC.